This T cell receptor beta chain was found in a study of T-cell reconstitution after alpha-beta-depleted transplantation in children. Broader study findings: Where alpha-beta T cells came from about two months after transplant was reportedly several hundred expanded graft clones.

Unique molecular identifiers were incorporated during preparation of the TCRbeta library. TCRdb reprocessed the PCR reads with MiXCR, giving one entry per CDR3 protein. The table includes 600,000 to 700,000 distinct CDR3 sequences, around 13% detected once. There are many counts of this clonotype. Its specificity is unknown. The CDR3 sequence is 15 residues long. The germline V gene has CDR1 SQVTM and CDR2 ANQGSEA. Trimming cost V 7 bases and J 5 bases; bases outside gene matches: 10. The sequence was collected from a girl aged 2 to 10 with congenital amegakaryocytic thrombocytopenia, due to receive a stem cell transplant. The chain has TRBV29-1 and TRBJ2-2, with 10 bases aligning to TRBD2. The sequenced sample was PBMCs, obtained before TCRalphabeta/CD19-depleted stem cell transplant. The CDR3 DNA sequence: TGCAGCGCCGAAACTAGCGGGATGGGTACCGGGGAGCTGTTTTTT. This codes for CSAETSGMGTGELFF.